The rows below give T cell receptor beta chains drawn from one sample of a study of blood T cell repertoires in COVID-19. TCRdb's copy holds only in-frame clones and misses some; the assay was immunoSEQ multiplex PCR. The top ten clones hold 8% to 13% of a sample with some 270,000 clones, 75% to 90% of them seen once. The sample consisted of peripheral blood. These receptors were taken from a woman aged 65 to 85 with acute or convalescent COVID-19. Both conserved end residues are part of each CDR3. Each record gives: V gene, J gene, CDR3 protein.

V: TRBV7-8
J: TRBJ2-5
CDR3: CASSPGGGNSWETQYF

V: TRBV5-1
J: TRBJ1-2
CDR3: CASSNQGLGYTF

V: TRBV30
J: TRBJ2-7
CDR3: CAWSEGLLSYEQYF

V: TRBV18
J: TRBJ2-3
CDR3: CASSPNARDTQYF

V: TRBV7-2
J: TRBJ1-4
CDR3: CASSPWGRGLYEKLFF

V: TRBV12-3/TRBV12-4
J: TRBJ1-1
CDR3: CASSWGGTEAFF

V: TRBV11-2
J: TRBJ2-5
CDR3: CASSESRETQYF

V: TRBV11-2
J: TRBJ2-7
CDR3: CASSFGRQAGYEQYF

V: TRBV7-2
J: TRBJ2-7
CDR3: CASSPGPGATYEQYF

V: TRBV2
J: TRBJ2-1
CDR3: CATNSGGRYNEQFF

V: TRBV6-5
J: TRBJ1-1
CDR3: CASTPAGGGTEAFF

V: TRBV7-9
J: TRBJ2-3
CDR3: CASTDSVGPTDTQYF

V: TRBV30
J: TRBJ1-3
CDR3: CAWSAGTAGNTIYF

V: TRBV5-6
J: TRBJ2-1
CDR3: CASLRAGTYNEQFF

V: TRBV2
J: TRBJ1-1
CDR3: CASTAPLNTEAFF

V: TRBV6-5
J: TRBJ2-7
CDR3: CASSQQGNPSYEQYF

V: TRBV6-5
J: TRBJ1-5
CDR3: CASRGGPGRPQHF

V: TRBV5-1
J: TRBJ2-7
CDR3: CASSLGANLYEQYF

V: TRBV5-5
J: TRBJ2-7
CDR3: CASSLVGVTSGGPQYF

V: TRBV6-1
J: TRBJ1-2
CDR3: CASSDSGLRGYTF

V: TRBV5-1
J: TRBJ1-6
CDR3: CASSPRPADRDPNSPLHF

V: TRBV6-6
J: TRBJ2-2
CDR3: CASSATGGGTGELFF

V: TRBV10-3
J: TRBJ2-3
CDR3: CAISEQGARDTQYF

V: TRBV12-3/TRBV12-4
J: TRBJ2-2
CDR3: CASSLLVGGELFF

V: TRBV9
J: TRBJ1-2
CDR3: CASSVGRSYTF

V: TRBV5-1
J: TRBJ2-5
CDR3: CASTLGPGLGEETQYF

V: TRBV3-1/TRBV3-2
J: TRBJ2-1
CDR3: CASSPRGVSDWQFF

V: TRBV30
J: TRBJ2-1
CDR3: CAWCRDLAGEQFF

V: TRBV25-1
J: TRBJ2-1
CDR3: CASSEPGGLSYNEQFF

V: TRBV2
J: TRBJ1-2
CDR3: CASSDSNYGYTF

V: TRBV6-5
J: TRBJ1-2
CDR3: CASRNREANYGYTF

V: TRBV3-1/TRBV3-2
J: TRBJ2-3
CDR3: CASSRGQSSTDTQYF

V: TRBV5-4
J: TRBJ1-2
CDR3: CASSIIQGAGGYTF

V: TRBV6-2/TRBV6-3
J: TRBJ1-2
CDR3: CASSLTQPVYGYTF

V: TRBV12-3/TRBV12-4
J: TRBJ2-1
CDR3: CASSLGGGEQFF

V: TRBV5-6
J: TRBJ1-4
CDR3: CASRAGATNEKLFF

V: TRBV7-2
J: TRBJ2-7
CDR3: CASSLSSDTVYEQYF

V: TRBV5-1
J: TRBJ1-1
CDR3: CASSFTTGGTEAFF

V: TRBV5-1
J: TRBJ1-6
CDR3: CASSLQGGSQVSPLHF

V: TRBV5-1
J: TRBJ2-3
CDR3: CASSLAPTGTDTQYF

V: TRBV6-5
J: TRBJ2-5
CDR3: CASSYGEGQETQYF

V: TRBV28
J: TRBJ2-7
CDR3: CASRGEVAQYF

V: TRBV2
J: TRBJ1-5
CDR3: CASGTGNQPQHF

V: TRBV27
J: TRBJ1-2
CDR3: CASSLTPVGGARFGYTF

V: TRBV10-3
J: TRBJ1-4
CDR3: CAISDGQGSEKLFF

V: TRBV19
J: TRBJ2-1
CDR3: CASSMGDLSYYYNEQFF

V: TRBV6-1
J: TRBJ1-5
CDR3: CASSEMTGNQPQHF

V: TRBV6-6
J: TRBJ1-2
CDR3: CASSTRGQGSDYGYTF

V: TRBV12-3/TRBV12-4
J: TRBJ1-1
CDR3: CASSLRGYSEAFF

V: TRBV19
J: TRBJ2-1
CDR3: CASSTASSYNEQFF

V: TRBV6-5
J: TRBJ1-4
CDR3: CASSSAGNNEKLFF

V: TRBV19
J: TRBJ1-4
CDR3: CASREVGTNEKLFF

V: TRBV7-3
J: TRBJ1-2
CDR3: CASSLAAGNGYTF

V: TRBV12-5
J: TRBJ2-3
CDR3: CASGLAGPTDTQYF

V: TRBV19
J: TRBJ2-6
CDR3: CASTDTSSGANVLTF

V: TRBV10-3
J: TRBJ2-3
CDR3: CAISDRLTDTQYF

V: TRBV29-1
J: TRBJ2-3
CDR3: CSVRGLGWGVTDTQYF

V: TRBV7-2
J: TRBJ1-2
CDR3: CASSLNSGQGIAGYGYTF

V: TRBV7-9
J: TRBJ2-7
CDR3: CASSLDTTYEQYF

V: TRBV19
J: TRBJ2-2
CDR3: CASSIMGQGRTGELFF